The entry that follows covers one T cell receptor beta chain sequence. The antigen remains unidentified. CD4+ T cells specific for antigen were expanded with viral peptide pools by the ViraFEST assay before sequencing. CD4+ T cells were isolated after about eleven days of culture. Each person got two doses of an mRNA SARS-CoV-2 vaccine, BNT162b2 or mRNA-1273. Here immunoSEQ multiplex PCR was the method, and the copy in TCRdb shows in-frame clones only, minus some. Among under 85,000 clones listed, under 85% were seen once. The data originate from a study of vaccination effects on CD4 cells after COVID-19. Study summary: Post-vaccine specimens arrived a median 72 days past the second dose.

Sample: CD4+ T cells from PBMCs cultured with HCoV-OC43 spike peptides, taken after COVID-19 vaccination. Specified subset: HCoV-OC43 spike overlapping peptide pool stimulation. This sequence was found in a human donor who received a COVID-19 vaccine.

CDR3 in DNA: TGTGCCAGCAGTTCCAGGGAGGACCAGCCCCAGCATTTT. It codes for CASSSREDQPQHF. The chain uses TRBV6-5 and TRBJ1-5; D perhaps matches TRBD1 (5 bases). CDR3 length: 13 amino acids. The germline V and J ends were trimmed by 4 bases and 7 bases, with 11 bases remaining between them. Germline V gene lookup returns CDR1 MNHEY and CDR2 SVGAGI.